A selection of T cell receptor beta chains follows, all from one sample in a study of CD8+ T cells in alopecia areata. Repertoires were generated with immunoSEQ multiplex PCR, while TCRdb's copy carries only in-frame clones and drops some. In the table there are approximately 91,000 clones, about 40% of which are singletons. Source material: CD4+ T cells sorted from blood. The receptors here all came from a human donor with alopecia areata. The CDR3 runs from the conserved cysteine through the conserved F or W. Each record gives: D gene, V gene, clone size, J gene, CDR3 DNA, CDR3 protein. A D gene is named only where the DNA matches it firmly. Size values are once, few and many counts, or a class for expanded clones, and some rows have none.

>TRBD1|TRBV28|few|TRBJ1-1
TGTGCCAGCAGCCCGGACAGGGGACGGGTTGAAGCTTTCTTT
CASSPDRGRVEAFF
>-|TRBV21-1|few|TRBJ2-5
TGTGCCAGCAGCCTAGGGGCAGATCAAGAGACCCAGTACTTC
CASSLGADQETQYF
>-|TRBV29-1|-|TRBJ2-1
TGCAGCGTTACAGAGTCCTACAATGAGCAGTTCTTC
CSVTESYNEQFF
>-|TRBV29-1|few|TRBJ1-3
TGCAGCGTCAGAGAGGACGGAAACACCATATATTTT
CSVREDGNTIYF
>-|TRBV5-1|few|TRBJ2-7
TGCGCCAGCCGCCCCCCCGGGACGACCCTTGGCGAGCAGTACTTC
CASRPPGTTLGEQYF
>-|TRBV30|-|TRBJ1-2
TGTGCCTGGAGTGCGGACTATGGCTACACCTTC
CAWSADYGYTF
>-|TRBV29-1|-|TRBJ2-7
TGCAGCGTTGGGGGCTACGAGCAGTACTTC
CSVGGYEQYF
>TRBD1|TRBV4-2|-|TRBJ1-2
TGTGCCAGCAGCCAAGTGGGGGACAGCTATGGCTACACCTTC
CASSQVGDSYGYTF
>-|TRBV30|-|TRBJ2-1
TGTGCCTGGAGCGCGACGGACTACAATGAGCAGTTCTTC
CAWSATDYNEQFF
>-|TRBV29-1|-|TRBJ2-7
TGCAGCGTTGCGACAGCCGACTACGAGCAGTACTTC
CSVATADYEQYF
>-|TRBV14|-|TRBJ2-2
TGTGCCAGCAGCCAAGGACAAACCGTCACCGGGGAGCTGTTTTTT
CASSQGQTVTGELFF
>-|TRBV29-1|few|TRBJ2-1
TGCAGCGTTCGGGGGCAGCAGACCAATGAGCAGTTCTTC
CSVRGQQTNEQFF
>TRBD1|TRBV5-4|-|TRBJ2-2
TGTGCCAGCAGCCGGGACAGGGATCGGACCGGGGAGCTGTTTTTT
CASSRDRDRTGELFF
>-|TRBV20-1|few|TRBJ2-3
TGCAGTGCTAGCTTAGCAGATACGCAGTATTTT
CSASLADTQYF
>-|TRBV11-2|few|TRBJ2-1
TGTGCCAGCAGCTTATCAGTGAATGAGCAGTTCTTC
CASSLSVNEQFF
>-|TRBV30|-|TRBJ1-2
TGTGCCTGGAGTGGGACGGAAAACTATGGCTACACCTTC
CAWSGTENYGYTF
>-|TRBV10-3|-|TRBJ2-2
TGTGCCATCAGTGGACTAGTGGGCGGGGAGCTGTTTTTT
CAISGLVGGELFF
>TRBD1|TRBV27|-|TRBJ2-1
TGTGCCAGCAGTCCACGGACAGGGGGTAATGAGCAGTTCTTC
CASSPRTGGNEQFF
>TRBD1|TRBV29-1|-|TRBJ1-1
TGCAGCGTGGCCGGGACAGGGGGAGCTTTCTTT
CSVAGTGGAFF
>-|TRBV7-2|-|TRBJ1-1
TGTGCCAGCAGTCCAAAGCTGGGGACTGAAGCTTTCTTT
CASSPKLGTEAFF
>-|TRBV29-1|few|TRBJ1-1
TGCAGCGTGGGATTTATGAACACTGAAGCTTTCTTT
CSVGFMNTEAFF
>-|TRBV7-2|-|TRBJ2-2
TGTGCCAGCAGCATAGCCCCGGCCTGGGAGCTGTTTTTT
CASSIAPAWELFF
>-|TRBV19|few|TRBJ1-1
TGTGCCAGTAGTATCGAAGGGAACACTGAAGCTTTCTTT
CASSIEGNTEAFF
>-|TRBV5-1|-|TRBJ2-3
TGCGCCAGCAGCCCCACAACAGGGAATCCAGATACGCAGTATTTT
CASSPTTGNPDTQYF
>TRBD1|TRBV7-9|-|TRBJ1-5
TGTGCCAGCAGCCCGGGGACAGGCCTACCTAGGCCCCAGCATTTT
CASSPGTGLPRPQHF
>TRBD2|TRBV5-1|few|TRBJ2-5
TGCGCCAGCGTCCTTCCGGGGGGGACCCAGTACTTC
CASVLPGGTQYF
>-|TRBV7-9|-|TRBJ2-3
TGTGCCAGCCGCGACGACACAGATACGCAGTATTTT
CASRDDTDTQYF
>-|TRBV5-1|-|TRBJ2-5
TGCGCCAGCAGCCTGGGCGGATTGCGAGAGACCCAGTACTTC
CASSLGGLRETQYF
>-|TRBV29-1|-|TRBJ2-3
TGCAGCGTTTGGACGTCAGCCGGGGCTACGCAGTATTTT
CSVWTSAGATQYF
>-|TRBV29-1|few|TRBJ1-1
TGCAGCGTGGAAAGGGAGAACACTGAAGCTTTCTTT
CSVERENTEAFF
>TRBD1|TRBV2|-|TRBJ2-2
TGTGCCAGCCACAGACAGGGTGACACCGGGGAGCTGTTTTTT
CASHRQGDTGELFF
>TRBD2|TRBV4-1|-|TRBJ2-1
TGCGCCAGCAGCCAAGAGGTGCTAGCGGGGTACAATGAGCAGTTCTTC
CASSQEVLAGYNEQFF
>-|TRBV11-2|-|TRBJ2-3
TGTGCCAGCAGCTTAGATCGGGCCACAAATACGCAGTATTTT
CASSLDRATNTQYF
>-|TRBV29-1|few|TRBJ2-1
TGCAGCGTTGGGGGGTATGAGCAGTTCTTC
CSVGGYEQFF
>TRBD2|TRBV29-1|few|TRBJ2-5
TGCAGCGTTGTCGGCCTCCCTGGGGGGGAAGAGACCCAGTACTTC
CSVVGLPGGEETQYF
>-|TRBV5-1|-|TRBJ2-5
TGCGCCAGCAGAAGCGGCGACCAAGAGACCCAGTACTTC
CASRSGDQETQYF
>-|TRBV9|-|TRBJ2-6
TGTGCCAGCAGCGTAGGGATCGCCTCTGGGGCCAACGTCCTGACTTTC
CASSVGIASGANVLTF
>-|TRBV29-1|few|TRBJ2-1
TGCAGCGTTGAAGGGATCGGGGTACGGGGGTTCTTC
CSVEGIGVRGFF
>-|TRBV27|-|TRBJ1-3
TGTGCCAGCAGTTTAGGATCAGGGGCTGGAAACACCATATATTTT
CASSLGSGAGNTIYF
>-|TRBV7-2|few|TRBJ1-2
TGTGCCAGCAGCTTCCCCCTCGGTGGCTACACCTTC
CASSFPLGGYTF
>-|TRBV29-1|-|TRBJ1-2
TGCAGCGTTGAGTTCGGAACCTTC
CSVEFGTF
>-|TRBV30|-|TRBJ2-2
TGTGCCTGGAATCAGAATACGAACACCGGGGAGCTGTTTTTT
CAWNQNTNTGELFF
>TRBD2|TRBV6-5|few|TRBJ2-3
TGTGCCAGCGGGACTATGACAGATACGCAGTATTTT
CASGTMTDTQYF
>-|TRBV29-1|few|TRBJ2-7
TGCAGCGTTGGGGCAGGGGAGGGCTACGAGCAGTACTTC
CSVGAGEGYEQYF
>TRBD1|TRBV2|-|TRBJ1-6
TGTGCCAGCACCCTAAAGTGGGACAGGGTTAATTCACCCCTCCACTTT
CASTLKWDRVNSPLHF
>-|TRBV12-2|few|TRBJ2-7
TGTGCAAGTCGCCAGCTCTCCTACGAGCAGTACTTC
CASRQLSYEQYF
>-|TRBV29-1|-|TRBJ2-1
TGCAGCGCCCGGAAAAATGAAGGGGCTGAGCAGTTCTTC
CSARKNEGAEQFF
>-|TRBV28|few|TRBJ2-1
TGTGCCAGCAGTCCTTATAAGGGTTCAGGGGGGGCGGGCAATGAGCAGTTCTTC
CASSPYKGSGGAGNEQFF